The entry below gives a single T cell receptor beta chain sequence along with its context. The data stem from a study of blood T cell repertoires in COVID-19. The V end lost 2 bases, the J end lost 5 bases, and 10 bases lay between the germline ends. Germline V lookup: CDR1 MNHEY, CDR2 SVGAGI. The CDR3 extends over 15 amino acids. Profiling relied on immunoSEQ multiplex PCR, and the TCRdb table lists in-frame clones only, not all of them. Of fewer than 200,000 clones detected, about 80% appear once; the ten largest clones hold roughly 12%. This chain links TRBV6-5 with TRBJ1-6, with D possibly TRBD1 on 6 matching bases. The specimen sequenced was PBMCs or T cells enriched from blood (not recorded which). The sequence was collected from a man in his fifties who had recovered from COVID-19. The DNA of the CDR3 is TGTGCCAGCAGTTACGGGGGGGCTGATAATTCACCCCTCCACTTT. Translation: CASSYGGADNSPLHF.